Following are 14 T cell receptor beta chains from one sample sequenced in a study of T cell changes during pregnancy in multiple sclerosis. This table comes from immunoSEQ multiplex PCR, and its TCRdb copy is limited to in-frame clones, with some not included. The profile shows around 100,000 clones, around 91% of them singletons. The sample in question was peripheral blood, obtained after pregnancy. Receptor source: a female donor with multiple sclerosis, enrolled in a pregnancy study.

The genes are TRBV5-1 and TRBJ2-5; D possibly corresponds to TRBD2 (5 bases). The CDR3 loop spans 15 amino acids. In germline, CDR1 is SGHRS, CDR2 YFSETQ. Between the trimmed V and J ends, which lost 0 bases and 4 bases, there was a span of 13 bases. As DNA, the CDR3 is TGCGCCAGCAGCTTGGGGGGAGTCCTGCGAGAGACCCAGTACTTC. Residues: CASSLGGVLRETQYF.

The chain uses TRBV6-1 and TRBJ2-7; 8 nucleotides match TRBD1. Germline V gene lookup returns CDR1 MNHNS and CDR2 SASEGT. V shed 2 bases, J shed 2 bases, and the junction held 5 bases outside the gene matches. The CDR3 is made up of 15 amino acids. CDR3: CASSEPGQAPYEQYF. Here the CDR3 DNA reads TGTGCCAGCAGTGAACCGGGACAGGCCCCCTACGAGCAGTACTTC.

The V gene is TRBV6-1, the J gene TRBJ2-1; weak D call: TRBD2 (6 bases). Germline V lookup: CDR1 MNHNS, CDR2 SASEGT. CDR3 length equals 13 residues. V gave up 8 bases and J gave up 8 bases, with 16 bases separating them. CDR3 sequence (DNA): TGTGCCAGCTGTCAGCTATGGAGGGATGAGCAGTTCTTC. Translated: CASCQLWRDEQFF.

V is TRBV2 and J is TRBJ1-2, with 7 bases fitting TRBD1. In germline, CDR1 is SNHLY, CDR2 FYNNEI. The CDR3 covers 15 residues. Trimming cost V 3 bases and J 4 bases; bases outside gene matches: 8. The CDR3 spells CASSDRGQTIYGYTF. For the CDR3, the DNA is TGTGCCAGCAGTGACCGGGGACAGACGATCTATGGCTACACCTTC.

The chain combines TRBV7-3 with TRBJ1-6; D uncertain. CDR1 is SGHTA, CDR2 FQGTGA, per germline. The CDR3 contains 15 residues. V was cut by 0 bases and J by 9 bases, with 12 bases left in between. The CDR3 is CASSLTDGRSSPLHF. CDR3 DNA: TGTGCCAGCAGCTTAACGGACGGGAGGAGTTCACCCCTCCACTTT.

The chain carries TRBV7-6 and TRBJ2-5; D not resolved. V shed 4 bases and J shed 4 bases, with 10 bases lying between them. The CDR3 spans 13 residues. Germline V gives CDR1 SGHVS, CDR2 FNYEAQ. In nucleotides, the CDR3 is TGTGCCAGCAGCTCTTCAGGATTAGAGACCCAGTACTTC. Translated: CASSSSGLETQYF.

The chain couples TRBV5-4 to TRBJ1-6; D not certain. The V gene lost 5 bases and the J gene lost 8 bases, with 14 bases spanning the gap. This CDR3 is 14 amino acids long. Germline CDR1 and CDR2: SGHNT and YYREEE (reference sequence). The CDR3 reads CASRKDEVYSPLHF. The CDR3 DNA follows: TGTGCCAGCAGGAAGGATGAGGTTTATTCACCCCTCCACTTT. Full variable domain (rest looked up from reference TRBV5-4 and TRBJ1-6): ETGVTQSPTHLIKTRGQQVTLRCSSQSGHNTVSWYQQALGQGPQFIFQYYREEENGRGNFPPRFSGLQFPNYSSELNVNALELDDSALYLCASRKDEVYSPLHFGNGTRLTVT.

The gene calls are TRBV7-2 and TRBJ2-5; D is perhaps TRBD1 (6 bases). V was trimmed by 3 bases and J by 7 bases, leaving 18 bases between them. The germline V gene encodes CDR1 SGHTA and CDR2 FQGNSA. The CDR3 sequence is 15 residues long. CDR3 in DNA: TGTGCCAGCAGCTTGTCAGGGGCAGCTATAGGGACCCAGTACTTC. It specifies CASSLSGAAIGTQYF.

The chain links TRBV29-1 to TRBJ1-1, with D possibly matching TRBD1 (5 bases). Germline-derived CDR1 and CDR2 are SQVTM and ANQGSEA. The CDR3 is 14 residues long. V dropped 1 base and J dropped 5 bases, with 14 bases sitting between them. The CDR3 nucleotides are TGCAGCGTTGAAGGGGGAGGGGTCGGGACTGAAGCTTTCTTT. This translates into CSVEGGGVGTEAFF.

CDR3 nucleotides: TGTGCCAGCAGCTCTATTTCGGGACTCCTCCTTAGCACAGATACGCAGTATTTT. It translates to CASSSISGLLLSTDTQYF. The rearrangement links TRBV7-9 to TRBJ2-3, with a possible D match to TRBD2 (6 bases). Germline values: CDR1 SEHNR, CDR2 FQNEAQ (reference sequence). Trimming removed 4 bases from V and 0 bases from J, with 20 bases in between. The CDR3 contains 18 residues.

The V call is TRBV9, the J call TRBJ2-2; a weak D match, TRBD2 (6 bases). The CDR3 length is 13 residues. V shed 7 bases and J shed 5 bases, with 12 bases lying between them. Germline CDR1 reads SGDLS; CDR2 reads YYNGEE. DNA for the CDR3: TGTGCCAGCGGGGGAGGTGGAACCGGGGAGCTGTTTTTT. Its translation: CASGGGGTGELFF.

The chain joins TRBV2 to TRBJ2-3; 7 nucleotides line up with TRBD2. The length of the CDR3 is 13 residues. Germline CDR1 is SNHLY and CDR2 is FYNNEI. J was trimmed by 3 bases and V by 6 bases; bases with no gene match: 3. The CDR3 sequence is CASRRTRTDTQYF. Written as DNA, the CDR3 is TGTGCCAGCAGACGGACTAGAACAGATACGCAGTATTTT.

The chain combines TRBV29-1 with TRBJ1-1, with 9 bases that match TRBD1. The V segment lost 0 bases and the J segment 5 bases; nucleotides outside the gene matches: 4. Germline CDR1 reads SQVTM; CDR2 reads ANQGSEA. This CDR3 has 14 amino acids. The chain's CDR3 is CSVEDPGTGTEAFF. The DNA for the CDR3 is TGCAGCGTTGAAGATCCCGGGACAGGGACTGAAGCTTTCTTT.

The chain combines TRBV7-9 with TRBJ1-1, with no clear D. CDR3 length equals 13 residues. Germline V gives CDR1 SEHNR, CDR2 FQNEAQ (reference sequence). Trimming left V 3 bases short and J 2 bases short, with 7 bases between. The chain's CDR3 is CASSFELNTEAFF. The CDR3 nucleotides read TGTGCCAGCAGCTTCGAACTAAACACTGAAGCTTTCTTT.